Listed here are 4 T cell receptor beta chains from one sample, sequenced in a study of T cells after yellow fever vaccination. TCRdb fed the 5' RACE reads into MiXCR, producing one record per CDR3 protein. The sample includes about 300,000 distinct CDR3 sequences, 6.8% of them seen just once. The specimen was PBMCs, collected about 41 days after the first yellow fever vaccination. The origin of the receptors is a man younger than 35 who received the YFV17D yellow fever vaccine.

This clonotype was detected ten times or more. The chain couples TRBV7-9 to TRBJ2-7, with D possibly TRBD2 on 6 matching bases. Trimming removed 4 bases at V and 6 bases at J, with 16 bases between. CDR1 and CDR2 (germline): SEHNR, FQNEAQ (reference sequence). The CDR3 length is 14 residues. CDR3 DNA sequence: TGTGCCAGCAGCTCCAACCGGGACTGGGGCGAGCAGTACTTC. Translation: CASSSNRDWGEQYF.

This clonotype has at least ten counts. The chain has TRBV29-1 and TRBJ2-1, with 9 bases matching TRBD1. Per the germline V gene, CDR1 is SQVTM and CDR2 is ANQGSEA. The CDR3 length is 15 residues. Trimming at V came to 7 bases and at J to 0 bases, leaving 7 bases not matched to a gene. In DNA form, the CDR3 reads TGCAGCGGCGATCCGGGACAGGGCTCCTACAATGAGCAGTTCTTC. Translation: CSGDPGQGSYNEQFF.

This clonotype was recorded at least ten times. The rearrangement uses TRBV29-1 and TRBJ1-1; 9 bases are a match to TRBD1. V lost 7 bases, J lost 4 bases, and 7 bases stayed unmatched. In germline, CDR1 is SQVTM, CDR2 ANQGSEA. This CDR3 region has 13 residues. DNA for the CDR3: TGCAGCGGCGATCGACAGGGGGGCACTGAAGCTTTCTTT. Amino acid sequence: CSGDRQGGTEAFF. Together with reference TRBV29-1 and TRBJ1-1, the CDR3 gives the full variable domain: SAVISQKPSRDICQRGTSLTIQCQVDSQVTMMFWYRQQPGQSLTLIATANQGSEATYESGFVIDKFPISRPNLTFSTLTVSNMSPEDSSIYLCSGDRQGGTEAFFGQGTRLTVV.

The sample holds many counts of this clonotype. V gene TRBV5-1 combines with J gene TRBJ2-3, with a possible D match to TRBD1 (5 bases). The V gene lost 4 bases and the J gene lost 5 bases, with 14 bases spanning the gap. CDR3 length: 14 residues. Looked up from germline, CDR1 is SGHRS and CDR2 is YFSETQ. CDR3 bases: TGCGCCAGCAGCCCAGAAGGGGTGGAAGATACGCAGTATTTT. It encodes CASSPEGVEDTQYF.